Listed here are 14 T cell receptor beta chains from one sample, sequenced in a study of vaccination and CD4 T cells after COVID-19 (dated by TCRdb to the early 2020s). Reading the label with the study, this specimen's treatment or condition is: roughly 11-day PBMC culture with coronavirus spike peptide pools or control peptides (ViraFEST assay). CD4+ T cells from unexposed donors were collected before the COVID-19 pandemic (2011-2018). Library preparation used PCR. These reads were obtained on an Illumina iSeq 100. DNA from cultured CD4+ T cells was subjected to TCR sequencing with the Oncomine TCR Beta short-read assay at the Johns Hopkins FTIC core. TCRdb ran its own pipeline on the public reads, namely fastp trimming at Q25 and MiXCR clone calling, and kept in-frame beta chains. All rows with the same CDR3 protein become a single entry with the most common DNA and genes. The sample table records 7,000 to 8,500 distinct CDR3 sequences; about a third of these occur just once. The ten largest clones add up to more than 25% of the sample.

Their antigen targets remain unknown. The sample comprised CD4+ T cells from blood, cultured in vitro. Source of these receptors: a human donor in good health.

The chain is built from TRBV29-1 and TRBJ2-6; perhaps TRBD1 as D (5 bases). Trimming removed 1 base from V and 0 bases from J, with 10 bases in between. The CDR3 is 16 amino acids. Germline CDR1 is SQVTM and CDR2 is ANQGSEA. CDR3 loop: CSVEAGHLSGANVLTF. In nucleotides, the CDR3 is TGCAGCGTTGAAGCAGGACACCTCTCTGGGGCCAACGTCCTGACTTTC. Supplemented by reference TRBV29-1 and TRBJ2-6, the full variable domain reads SAVISQKPSRDICQRGTSLTIQCQVDSQVTMMFWYRQQPGQSLTLIATANQGSEATYESGFVIDKFPISRPNLTFSTLTVSNMSPEDSSIYLCSVEAGHLSGANVLTFGAGSRLTVL.

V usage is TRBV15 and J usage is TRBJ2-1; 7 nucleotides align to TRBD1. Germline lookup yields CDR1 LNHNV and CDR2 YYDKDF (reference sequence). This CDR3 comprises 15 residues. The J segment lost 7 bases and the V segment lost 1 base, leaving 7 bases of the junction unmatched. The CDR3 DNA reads TGTGCCACCAGCAGAGGAGGGGGCCGCGGGAATGAGCAGTTCTTC. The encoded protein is CATSRGGGRGNEQFF.

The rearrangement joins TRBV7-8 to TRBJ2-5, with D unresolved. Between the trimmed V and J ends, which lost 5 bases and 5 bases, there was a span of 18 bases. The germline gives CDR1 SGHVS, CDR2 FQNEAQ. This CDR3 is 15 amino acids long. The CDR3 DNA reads TGTGCCAGCAGCAGTGGACGGTCTTTACGGGAGACCCAGTACTTC. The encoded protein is CASSSGRSLRETQYF.

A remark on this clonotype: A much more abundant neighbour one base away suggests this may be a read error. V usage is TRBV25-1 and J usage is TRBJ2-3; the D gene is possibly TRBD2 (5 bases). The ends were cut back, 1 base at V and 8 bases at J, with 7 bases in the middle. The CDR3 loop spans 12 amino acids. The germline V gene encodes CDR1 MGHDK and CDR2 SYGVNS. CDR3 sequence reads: CASSESGFTQYF. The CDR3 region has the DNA TGTGCCAGCAGTGAATCGGGGTTTACGCAGTATTTT. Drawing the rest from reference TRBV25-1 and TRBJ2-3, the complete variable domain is EADIYQTPRYLVIGTGKKITLECSQTMGHDKMYWYQQDPGMELHLIHYSYGVNSTEKGDLSSESTVSRIRTEHFPLTLESARPSHTSQYLCASSESGFTQYFGPGTRLTVL.

CDR3 DNA sequence: TGTGCCAGCAGCGAACTGGGTGGGGGGGGCTACACCTTC. It encodes CASSELGGGGYTF. The chain recombines TRBV12-3 or TRBV12-4 with TRBJ1-2; D possibly corresponds to TRBD1 (5 bases). The V and J ends lost 6 bases and 8 bases respectively, with 16 bases between them. This CDR3 is built from 13 residues.

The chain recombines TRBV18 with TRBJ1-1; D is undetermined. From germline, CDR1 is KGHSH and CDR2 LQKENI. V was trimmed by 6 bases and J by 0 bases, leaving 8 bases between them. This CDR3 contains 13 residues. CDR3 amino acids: CASSSGVNTEAFF. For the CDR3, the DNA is TGTGCCAGCTCGTCCGGGGTGAACACTGAAGCTTTCTTT.

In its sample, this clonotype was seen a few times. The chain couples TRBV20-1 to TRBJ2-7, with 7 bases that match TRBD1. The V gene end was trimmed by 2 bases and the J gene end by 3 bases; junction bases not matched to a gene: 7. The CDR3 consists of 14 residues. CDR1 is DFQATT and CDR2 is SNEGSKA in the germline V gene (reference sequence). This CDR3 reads CSARNRTGVYEQYF. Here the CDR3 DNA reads TGCAGTGCTAGAAATCGGACAGGTGTCTACGAGCAGTACTTC.

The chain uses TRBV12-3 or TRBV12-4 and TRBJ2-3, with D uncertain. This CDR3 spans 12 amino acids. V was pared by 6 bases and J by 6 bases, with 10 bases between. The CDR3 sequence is CASRDRSDTQYF. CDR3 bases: TGTGCCAGCAGAGATAGATCGGATACGCAGTATTTT.

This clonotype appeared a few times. The CDR3 sequence is CSANRGDQPQHF. CDR3 nucleotides: TGCAGTGCTAACAGGGGCGACCAGCCCCAGCATTTT. The chain is built from TRBV20-1 and TRBJ1-5, with 7 bases identical to TRBD1. Germline V gives CDR1 DFQATT, CDR2 SNEGSKA (reference sequence). J lost 7 bases, V lost 4 bases, and 4 bases had no gene match. The CDR3 is made up of 12 amino acids.

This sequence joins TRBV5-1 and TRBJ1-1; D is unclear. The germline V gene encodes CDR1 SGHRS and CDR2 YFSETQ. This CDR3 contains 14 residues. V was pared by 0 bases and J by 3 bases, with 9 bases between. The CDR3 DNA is TGCGCCAGCAGCTTGGCGTCGTGGGACACTGAAGCTTTCTTT. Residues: CASSLASWDTEAFF. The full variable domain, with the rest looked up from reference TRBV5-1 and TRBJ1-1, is KAGVTQTPRYLIKTRGQQVTLSCSPISGHRSVSWYQQTPGQGLQFLFEYFSETQRNKGNFPGRFSGRQFSNSRSEMNVSTLELGDSALYLCASSLASWDTEAFFGQGTRLTVV.

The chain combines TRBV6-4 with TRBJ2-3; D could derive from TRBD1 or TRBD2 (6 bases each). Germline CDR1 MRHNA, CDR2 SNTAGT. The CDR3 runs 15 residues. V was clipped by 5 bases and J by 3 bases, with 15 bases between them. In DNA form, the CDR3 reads TGTGCCAGCAGTTCCCAACCGGGGGCGACAGATACGCAGTATTTT. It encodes CASSSQPGATDTQYF.

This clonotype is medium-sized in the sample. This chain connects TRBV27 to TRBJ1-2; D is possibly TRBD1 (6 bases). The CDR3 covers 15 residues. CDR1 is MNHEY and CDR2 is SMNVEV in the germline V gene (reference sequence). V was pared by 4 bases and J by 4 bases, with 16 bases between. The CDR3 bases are TGTGCCAGCAGTTACGACAGGACTGGGGGCTATGGCTACACCTTC. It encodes CASSYDRTGGYGYTF.

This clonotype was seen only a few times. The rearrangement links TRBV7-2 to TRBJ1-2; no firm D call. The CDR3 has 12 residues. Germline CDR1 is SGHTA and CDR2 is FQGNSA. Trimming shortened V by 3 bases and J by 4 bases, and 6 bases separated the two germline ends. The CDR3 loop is CASSLGFYGYTF. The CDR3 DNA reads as TGTGCCAGCAGCTTGGGATTCTATGGCTACACCTTC.

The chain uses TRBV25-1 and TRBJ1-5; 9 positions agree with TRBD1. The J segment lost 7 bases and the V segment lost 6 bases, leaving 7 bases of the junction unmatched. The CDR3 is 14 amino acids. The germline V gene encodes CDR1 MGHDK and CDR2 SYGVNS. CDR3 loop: CASSRQGVEQPQHF. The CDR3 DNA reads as TGTGCCAGCAGCAGACAGGGGGTCGAGCAGCCCCAGCATTTT.